This TCR beta chain was identified in a study of T-cell memory formation after mild COVID-19. This clonotype was detected a few times. Its target is unknown. Trimming took off 0 bases at V and 7 bases at J, with 16 bases between the two ends. In germline, CDR1 is SGHRS, CDR2 YFSETQ. The length of the CDR3 is 15 residues. TCRalpha and TCRbeta libraries used 5'RACE with constant-segment primers and UMIs. TCRdb passed the 5' RACE reads through MiXCR, listing each CDR3 protein once. The sample records fewer than 600,000 distinct CDR3 sequences, less than 25% being singletons. Overall study findings and caveats: Clones contracting day 15 to 85 were balanced CD4/CD8; later expanders leaned CD4+. The second-wave clones peaking on day 37 were not confirmed as SARS-CoV-2-specific. Several responding clones turned up in pre-infection memory, indicating that cross-reactive memory may have taken part.

The receptor comes from an adult woman who had mild COVID-19 (a few samples of this study predate the infection). Cell type and time point are not known. V is TRBV5-1 and J is TRBJ1-2, with unresolved D. The specimen sequenced was PBMCs or a T cell subset sorted from them (not recorded which). The CDR3 DNA reads as TGCGCCAGCAGCTTGGATCGAGGACCCCACACTGGCTACACCTTC. It is translated as CASSLDRGPHTGYTF.